In its sample, the clone carrying this T cell receptor beta chain was seen a few times. This entry is derived from a study of blood T cell repertoires in COVID-19. Study overall: Nucleic acid was either cDNA or gDNA, and it came from T cells, B-cell-depleted T cells, or PBMCs.

V was cut by 2 bases and J by 2 bases, with 7 bases left in between. The CDR3 length is 14 residues. In germline, CDR1 is SGHNT, CDR2 YYREEE (reference sequence). Original processing methods: Estimates of nucleated cell counts were drawn from the amplification of reference gene primers. Clones were sequenced by immunoSEQ multiplex PCR, and TCRdb holds only the in-frame ones, with some missing. V and J calls and clone size are copied from that table; D and trimming were computed from the DNA. Of about 86,000 clones listed, 80% to 90% are singletons. Material for sequencing was PBMCs or T cells enriched from blood (not recorded which). This chain uses TRBV5-4 with TRBJ2-2; D gene uncertain. The sequence was obtained from a woman between 45 and 65 years old with acute COVID-19. The CDR3 loop reads CASSFPLNTGELFF. The CDR3 coding sequence is TGTGCCAGCAGCTTCCCTCTTAACACCGGGGAGCTGTTTTTT.